This is a list of T cell receptor beta chains from one sample in a study of shared clonotypes between healthy human individuals. Generated by immunoSEQ multiplex PCR, the TCRdb table keeps only in-frame clones and is missing some. The sample lists 1,400,000 or so clones, 98% occurring once. The sample comprised naive CD4+ T cells sorted from blood. These TCRs come from a man younger than 40 in good health. CDR3s include the opening cysteine and the closing phenylalanine or tryptophan. A D gene is named only where the DNA matches it firmly. Clone sizes are given selectively: once, few, many, or a class where the clone is expanded.

v_gene: TRBV9
abundance: .
j_gene: TRBJ2-3
d_gene: TRBD2
CDR3aa: CASSTGGWGLSSTDTQYF
CDR3nt: TGTGCCAGCAGCACCGGGGGGTGGGGCCTCTCTAGCACAGATACGCAGTATTTT

v_gene: TRBV18
abundance: few
j_gene: TRBJ2-7
d_gene: .
CDR3aa: CASSPSIYEQYF
CDR3nt: TGTGCCAGCTCACCTTCAATCTACGAGCAGTACTTC

v_gene: TRBV27
abundance: .
j_gene: TRBJ1-5
d_gene: .
CDR3aa: CASSFGRAGNQPQHF
CDR3nt: TGTGCCAGCAGTTTTGGCAGGGCCGGCAATCAGCCCCAGCATTTT

v_gene: TRBV28
abundance: .
j_gene: TRBJ2-3
d_gene: .
CDR3aa: CASSSELGHTQYF
CDR3nt: TGTGCCAGCAGTTCTGAACTCGGTCATACGCAGTATTTT

v_gene: TRBV4-3
abundance: .
j_gene: TRBJ2-1
d_gene: .
CDR3aa: CASSQDPTPQQFF
CDR3nt: TGCGCCAGCAGCCAAGATCCCACCCCCCAGCAGTTCTTC

v_gene: TRBV9
abundance: .
j_gene: TRBJ2-7
d_gene: .
CDR3aa: CASSEGGLVPYEQYF
CDR3nt: TGTGCCAGCAGCGAGGGGGGGTTGGTCCCTTACGAGCAGTACTTC

v_gene: TRBV19
abundance: .
j_gene: TRBJ2-3
d_gene: .
CDR3aa: CASRRYPGDTQYF
CDR3nt: TGTGCCAGTAGAAGGTACCCTGGAGATACGCAGTATTTT

v_gene: TRBV6-5
abundance: .
j_gene: TRBJ2-7
d_gene: .
CDR3aa: CASSYARAGEQYF
CDR3nt: TGTGCCAGCAGTTACGCCCGCGCGGGCGAGCAGTACTTC

v_gene: TRBV27
abundance: .
j_gene: TRBJ2-7
d_gene: TRBD2
CDR3aa: CASSFSLGTSGRTYEQYF
CDR3nt: TGTGCCAGCAGTTTCTCTCTGGGGACTAGCGGGAGGACTTACGAGCAGTACTTC

v_gene: TRBV5-5
abundance: .
j_gene: TRBJ2-1
d_gene: .
CDR3aa: CASSLNFLLDYNEQFF
CDR3nt: TGTGCCAGCAGCTTAAACTTTCTACTTGATTACAATGAGCAGTTCTTC

v_gene: TRBV7-4
abundance: .
j_gene: TRBJ2-7
d_gene: TRBD1
CDR3aa: CASSPWDSSYEQYF
CDR3nt: TGTGCCAGCAGCCCATGGGACAGTTCCTACGAGCAGTACTTC

v_gene: TRBV2
abundance: .
j_gene: TRBJ1-2
d_gene: .
CDR3aa: CASRGDTSNYGYTF
CDR3nt: TGTGCCAGCAGGGGGGACACCAGCAACTATGGCTACACCTTC

v_gene: TRBV18
abundance: .
j_gene: TRBJ2-1
d_gene: TRBD1
CDR3aa: CASSLFSGQVSNEQFF
CDR3nt: TGTGCCAGCTCACTCTTCTCCGGACAGGTATCGAATGAGCAGTTCTTC

v_gene: TRBV27
abundance: .
j_gene: TRBJ1-2
d_gene: .
CDR3aa: CASKTSRLHYGYTF
CDR3nt: TGTGCCAGCAAAACTTCCAGGCTCCACTATGGCTACACCTTC

v_gene: TRBV5-6
abundance: .
j_gene: TRBJ1-3
d_gene: .
CDR3aa: CASSLVGAISGNTIYF
CDR3nt: TGTGCCAGCAGCTTGGTAGGGGCCATCTCTGGAAACACCATATATTTT

v_gene: TRBV6-4
abundance: .
j_gene: TRBJ2-3
d_gene: .
CDR3aa: CASKRDLRTDTQYF
CDR3nt: TGTGCCAGCAAGAGGGACCTTCGCACAGATACGCAGTATTTT

v_gene: TRBV7-8
abundance: .
j_gene: TRBJ2-7
d_gene: TRBD2
CDR3aa: CASSLGTTNYEQYF
CDR3nt: TGTGCCAGCAGCCTCGGGACTACCAACTACGAGCAGTACTTC

v_gene: TRBV5-1
abundance: .
j_gene: TRBJ1-1
d_gene: TRBD1
CDR3aa: CASSYTGVSDTEAFF
CDR3nt: TGCGCCAGCAGCTATACAGGGGTTAGTGACACTGAAGCTTTCTTT

v_gene: TRBV5-4
abundance: .
j_gene: TRBJ2-3
d_gene: TRBD2
CDR3aa: CATQRGSLTDTQYF
CDR3nt: TGTGCCACCCAGCGGGGGTCCTTAACAGATACGCAGTATTTT

v_gene: TRBV29-1
abundance: .
j_gene: TRBJ2-1
d_gene: .
CDR3aa: CSVRDPRNEQFF
CDR3nt: TGCAGCGTTAGAGACCCGCGGAATGAGCAGTTCTTC

v_gene: TRBV6-5
abundance: .
j_gene: TRBJ2-7
d_gene: .
CDR3aa: CASSQEGFSYEQYF
CDR3nt: TGTGCCAGCAGCCAAGAGGGATTCTCCTACGAGCAGTACTTC

v_gene: TRBV7-2
abundance: .
j_gene: TRBJ2-7
d_gene: TRBD2
CDR3aa: CASSSFRGGLGEQYF
CDR3nt: TGTGCCAGCAGCTCTTTTCGGGGAGGGTTGGGCGAGCAGTACTTC

v_gene: TRBV5-1
abundance: .
j_gene: TRBJ1-1
d_gene: TRBD1
CDR3aa: CASGRDRANTEAFF
CDR3nt: TGCGCCAGCGGACGGGACAGAGCGAACACTGAAGCTTTCTTT

v_gene: TRBV5-4
abundance: .
j_gene: TRBJ2-2
d_gene: TRBD1
CDR3aa: CASSPGQGNTGELFF
CDR3nt: TGTGCCAGCAGCCCCGGACAGGGAAACACCGGGGAGCTGTTTTTT

v_gene: TRBV5-1
abundance: .
j_gene: TRBJ2-7
d_gene: .
CDR3aa: CASSIGISAGEQYF
CDR3nt: TGCGCCAGCAGCATAGGCATCTCGGCTGGCGAGCAGTACTTC

v_gene: TRBV7-9
abundance: .
j_gene: TRBJ2-2
d_gene: .
CDR3aa: CASSPSRQGVGELFF
CDR3nt: TGTGCCAGCAGTCCTTCCCGGCAAGGGGTCGGGGAGCTGTTTTTT

v_gene: TRBV10-3
abundance: .
j_gene: TRBJ1-3
d_gene: .
CDR3aa: CAIRADNSGNTIYF
CDR3nt: TGTGCCATCAGGGCGGACAACTCTGGAAACACCATATATTTT

v_gene: TRBV7-9
abundance: .
j_gene: TRBJ2-1
d_gene: .
CDR3aa: CASSPTGTIYNEQFF
CDR3nt: TGTGCCAGCAGCCCAACCGGGACGATCTACAATGAGCAGTTCTTC

v_gene: TRBV5-1
abundance: .
j_gene: TRBJ2-7
d_gene: TRBD1
CDR3aa: CASSSGQWVYEQYF
CDR3nt: TGCGCCAGCAGCTCGGGACAGTGGGTCTACGAGCAGTACTTC

v_gene: TRBV19
abundance: .
j_gene: TRBJ1-5
d_gene: .
CDR3aa: CASSIATEYPQHF
CDR3nt: TGTGCCAGTAGTATAGCAACGGAGTATCCCCAGCATTTT

v_gene: TRBV28
abundance: .
j_gene: TRBJ2-3
d_gene: .
CDR3aa: CASSVETTDTQYF
CDR3nt: TGTGCCAGCAGCGTAGAAACAACAGATACGCAGTATTTT

v_gene: TRBV19
abundance: once
j_gene: TRBJ1-1
d_gene: .
CDR3aa: CASMPGPSQMGTEAFF
CDR3nt: TGTGCCAGTATGCCGGGCCCGAGTCAGATGGGCACTGAAGCTTTCTTT

v_gene: TRBV9
abundance: .
j_gene: TRBJ2-3
d_gene: .
CDR3aa: CASTRQGQAGTDTQYF
CDR3nt: TGTGCCAGCACCAGACAAGGGCAGGCGGGCACAGATACGCAGTATTTT

v_gene: TRBV7-9
abundance: .
j_gene: TRBJ2-3
d_gene: TRBD1
CDR3aa: CASSQGQGQDTQYF
CDR3nt: TGTGCCAGCAGCCAGGGACAGGGTCAAGATACGCAGTATTTT

v_gene: TRBV9
abundance: .
j_gene: TRBJ1-3
d_gene: .
CDR3aa: CASSRTVNTIYF
CDR3nt: TGTGCCAGCAGTCGAACAGTGAACACCATATATTTT

v_gene: TRBV5-1
abundance: .
j_gene: TRBJ2-7
d_gene: .
CDR3aa: CASSLHSSTYEQYF
CDR3nt: TGCGCCAGCAGCTTACACAGTTCGACCTACGAGCAGTACTTC

v_gene: TRBV7-2
abundance: once
j_gene: TRBJ1-5
d_gene: .
CDR3aa: CASSLAGQPQHF
CDR3nt: TGTGCCAGCAGCTTAGCGGGTCAGCCCCAGCATTTT

v_gene: TRBV15
abundance: .
j_gene: TRBJ2-1
d_gene: TRBD1
CDR3aa: CATSRGDTTGGRNEQFF
CDR3nt: TGTGCCACCAGCAGAGGGGACACGACAGGGGGACGCAATGAGCAGTTCTTC

v_gene: TRBV5-1
abundance: .
j_gene: TRBJ1-5
d_gene: .
CDR3aa: CASSSLGGRNQPQHF
CDR3nt: TGCGCCAGCAGCTCCCTGGGGGGCCGCAATCAGCCCCAGCATTTT

v_gene: TRBV28
abundance: once
j_gene: TRBJ1-5
d_gene: .
CDR3aa: CASGYLGQPQHF
CDR3nt: TGTGCCAGCGGGTATCTTGGACAGCCCCAGCATTTT

v_gene: TRBV29-1
abundance: .
j_gene: TRBJ1-2
d_gene: .
CDR3aa: CSARTTAIYGYTF
CDR3nt: TGCAGCGCCAGAACGACAGCCATTTATGGCTACACCTTC